This T cell receptor beta chain was retrieved from a study of blood T cell repertoires in COVID-19. Study context: Samples came from the United States, Italy and Spain, spanning acute and convalescent COVID-19. From T cells, B-cell-depleted T cells, or PBMCs came the material, which was cDNA or gDNA.

The ends were cut back, 6 bases at V and 3 bases at J, with 11 bases in the middle. The CDR3 spans 14 residues. Germline assignment: CDR1 LNHDA and CDR2 SQIVND (reference sequence). This clone was seen more than once but under ten times. Under the authors' procedure: From reference gene primer amplification, estimates of nucleated cell counts were derived. The assay was immunoSEQ multiplex PCR, and TCRdb's table has in-frame clones only and misses some. Clone size and V and J calls were adopted from that table, with D and trimming inferred from the DNA. The table lists approximately 170,000 clones, roughly four fifths of them singletons.

Sequenced: peripheral blood. The chain combines TRBV19 with TRBJ2-2, with TRBD1 as a possible D gene (6 bases). The origin of this receptor is a human donor with acute or convalescent COVID-19. The donor label of this sample is uncertain. The chain's CDR3 is CASRRDTYTGELFF. Written as DNA, the CDR3 is TGTGCCAGTAGAAGGGACACATACACCGGGGAGCTGTTTTTT.